This T cell receptor beta chain was captured in a study of blood T cell repertoires in COVID-19. Assignment of participants to cohorts was predicated upon participant-reported clinical history. Recovery among Cohort 3 donors was established by two negative PCRs, clearance, or symptom resolution. Method: immunoSEQ multiplex PCR; TCRdb's copy keeps in-frame clones and lacks some. Seen here are fewer than 300,000 clones, just over 85% observed once, and the top ten hold about 14%. The CDR3 extends over 16 amino acids. Germline V gene sequence: CDR1 LNHDA, CDR2 SQIVND (reference sequence). Trimming stripped 7 bases from V and 0 bases from J, with 18 bases between.

This rearrangement joins TRBV19 to TRBJ1-2; a possible D gene is TRBD1 (6 bases). This receptor was taken from a man aged 18 to 29 who had recovered from COVID-19. Material: PBMCs or T cells enriched from blood (not recorded which). The CDR3 protein is CASIGTAGVPNYGYTF. The CDR3 DNA reads TGTGCCAGTATTGGTACGGCAGGGGTCCCTAACTATGGCTACACCTTC.